This T cell receptor beta chain was captured by sequencing in a study of T cells and Merkel cell carcinoma outcomes. Broader study findings: In Merkel cell carcinoma, repertoire and T-cell density reportedly predicted outcomes.

CDR1 is SEHNR and CDR2 is FQNEAQ in the germline V gene (reference sequence). The CDR3 has 15 amino acids. Unmatched junction bases numbered 10, after V lost 3 bases and J lost 5 bases. About this clone: Its antigen is unknown.

Repertoires were generated with immunoSEQ multiplex PCR, while TCRdb's copy carries only in-frame clones and drops some. The sample includes under 25,000 clones, over 75% of them seen just once. This receptor was obtained from a human donor with Merkel cell carcinoma. The sample taken for sequencing was tumor tissue from Merkel cell carcinoma. This chain uses TRBV7-9 with TRBJ2-7; 7 nucleotides agree with TRBD1. Written as DNA, the CDR3 is TGTGCCAGCAGCTTTTGGTCGACAGGGACCAACGAGCAGTACTTC. Protein product: CASSFWSTGTNEQYF.